These 27 T cell receptor beta chains were sequenced from one sample in a study of PD-L1 blockade in urothelial cancer. Clones were sequenced by immunoSEQ multiplex PCR, and TCRdb holds only the in-frame ones, with some missing. The top ten hold around 3.5% of the sample, which has some 30,000 clones, 75% to 85% seen once. Time point: peripheral blood 6 weeks after treatment start. Sequences were derived from PBMCs, sampled around atezolizumab (anti-PD-L1) treatment. The receptors come from a man between 65 and 79 years old with urothelial cancer.

In its sample, this clone was seen a few times. This rearrangement joins TRBV7-2 to TRBJ2-3; 7 nucleotides line up with TRBD2. J was trimmed by 3 bases and V by 6 bases; bases with no gene match: 9. The CDR3 is 15 amino acids. The germline CDR1 and CDR2 sequences are SGHTA and FQGNSA. The CDR3, as DNA: TGTGCCAGCAGTCTTACCGGGACTAAAACAGATACGCAGTATTTT. Amino acid sequence: CASSLTGTKTDTQYF.

The CDR3 region is CASSVEGSYSTDTQYF. DNA for the CDR3: TGTGCCAGCAGCGTTGAGGGATCCTATAGCACAGATACGCAGTATTTT. V usage is TRBV9 and J usage is TRBJ2-3, with D possibly matching TRBD2 (5 bases). Trimming left V 2 bases short and J 0 bases short, with 13 bases between. The CDR3 length is 16 residues. Germline CDR1 reads SGDLS; CDR2 reads YYNGEE.

This clone was recorded once. The rearrangement links TRBV5-3 to TRBJ1-4, with TRBD1 identical over 9 bases. TRBV5-3 belongs to the ORF category, with a function that is uncertain. V was pared by 1 base and J by 7 bases, with 8 bases of the junction left unmatched. The CDR3 loop spans 16 amino acids. This CDR3 reads CARSLFTGQGGEKLFF. As DNA, the CDR3 is TGTGCCAGAAGCTTGTTTACGGGACAGGGAGGTGAAAAACTGTTTTTT.

This rearrangement joins TRBV7-2 to TRBJ2-3, with a possible D match to TRBD2 (5 bases). Germline loops: CDR1 SGHTA, CDR2 FQGNSA. The CDR3 sequence is 15 residues long. The V and J ends lost 2 bases and 3 bases respectively, with 12 bases between them. DNA of the CDR3: TGTGCCAGCAGCTTACAGGTTAGAGGGACAGATACGCAGTATTTT. Amino acid sequence: CASSLQVRGTDTQYF.

The chain recombines TRBV23-1 with TRBJ2-5, with TRBD1 as a possible D gene (6 bases). TRBV23-1 is known as an ORF, though its function is uncertain. V was clipped by 8 bases and J by 5 bases, with 21 bases between them. The CDR3 sequence is 15 residues long. The CDR3 coding sequence is TGCGCCAGCCCTCCGGCACAGGGTCTTTTTGAGACCCAGTACTTC. This encodes CASPPAQGLFETQYF.

The genes are TRBV15 and TRBJ1-2, with D unresolved. With 1 base removed from V and 0 bases from J, the gap between germline ends came to 9 bases. Looked up from germline, CDR1 is LNHNV and CDR2 is YYDKDF (reference sequence). This CDR3 has 15 residues. The CDR3: CATSRARSANYGYTF. CDR3 sequence (DNA): TGTGCCACCAGCAGAGCCCGATCAGCTAACTATGGCTACACCTTC. Full variable domain (rest looked up from reference TRBV15 and TRBJ1-2): DAMVIQNPRYQVTQFGKPVTLSCSQTLNHNVMYWYQQKSSQAPKLLFHYYDKDFNNEADTPDNFQSRRPNTSFCFLDIRSPGLGDTAMYLCATSRARSANYGYTFGSGTRLTVV.

The chain links TRBV18 to TRBJ1-5, with D perhaps matching TRBD1 (5 bases). This CDR3 region has 14 residues. In germline, CDR1 is KGHSH, CDR2 LQKENI. Trimming took off 6 bases at V and 1 base at J, with 10 bases between the two ends. CDR3 coding DNA: TGTGCCAGCTCCCCGGGGGAGAGCAATCAGCCCCAGCATTTT. Residues: CASSPGESNQPQHF.

Here the CDR3 reads CASSYSGTLLGDEQFF. CDR3 DNA: TGTGCCAGCAGTTACTCCGGGACACTTCTAGGGGATGAGCAGTTCTTC. This chain connects TRBV6-6 to TRBJ2-1; weak D call: TRBD1 (6 bases). Trimming left V 0 bases short and J 8 bases short, with 17 bases between. The length of the CDR3 is 16 residues. Germline-derived CDR1 and CDR2 are MNHNY and SVGAGI (reference sequence).

J is TRBJ2-1 and V is TRBV5-1, with D perhaps matching TRBD1 (6 bases). From germline, CDR1 is SGHRS and CDR2 YFSETQ. The V and J ends lost 4 bases and 1 base respectively, with 27 bases between them. The CDR3 contains 20 residues. CDR3 sequence reads: CASSPYKGWSSGESYNEQFF. The CDR3 nucleotides read TGCGCCAGCAGCCCCTATAAGGGTTGGTCATCAGGGGAGTCCTACAATGAGCAGTTCTTC.

This rearrangement joins TRBV7-9 to TRBJ2-2, with 7 nucleotides matching TRBD1. V lost 4 bases, J lost 6 bases, and 14 bases stayed unmatched. Germline V CDR1 and CDR2: SEHNR, FQNEAQ (reference sequence). CDR3 size: 17 residues. CDR3 nucleotides: TGTGCCAGCAGCTCCATTTACCTCGACAGGGCATCCGGGGAGCTGTTTTTT. Its translation: CASSSIYLDRASGELFF.

Remarks on this clone: At one boundary the junction diverges from the germline segment, which might be a read error. The chain is built from TRBV7-8 and TRBJ2-3, with 16 bases matching TRBD2. CDR1 SGHVS and CDR2 FQNEAQ come from the germline V gene. CDR3 size: 15 residues. Here the CDR3 reads CASSRTGTSGGATDF. In DNA form, the CDR3 reads TGTGCCAGCAGCCGAACCGGGACTAGCGGGGGGGCCACGGATTTT.

The gene calls are TRBV11-1 and TRBJ2-1, with D unclear. This CDR3 is built from 14 residues. Looked up from germline, CDR1 is SGHAT and CDR2 is FQDESV (reference sequence). The germline V and J ends were trimmed by 3 bases and 5 bases, with 11 bases remaining between them. The CDR3 sequence: CASSFGRGHNEQFF. The CDR3 DNA sequence: TGTGCCAGCAGCTTTGGCCGCGGCCACAATGAGCAGTTCTTC.

This clone was observed once. The rearrangement links TRBV6-6 to TRBJ1-3; tentatively, D is TRBD1 (5 bases). Germline V gene data show CDR1 as MNHNY and CDR2 as SVGAGI (reference sequence). The CDR3 is made up of 14 amino acids. Trimming cost V 4 bases and J 1 base, with 8 bases left between them. CDR3 sequence: CASSWAGSGNTIYF. The CDR3 DNA reads as TGTGCCAGCAGTTGGGCAGGGTCTGGAAACACCATATATTTT.

This chain uses TRBV6-6 with TRBJ2-5; D ambiguous. Trimming shortened V by 4 bases and J by 5 bases, and 8 bases separated the two germline ends. Germline lookup yields CDR1 MNHNY and CDR2 SVGAGI (reference sequence). CDR3 size: 12 residues. CDR3 in amino acids: CASSLNGETQYF. DNA for the CDR3: TGTGCCAGCAGTTTAAACGGGGAGACCCAGTACTTC.

This clone was observed a single time. The V call is TRBV19, the J call TRBJ1-3, with 9 nucleotides matching TRBD1. The junction had 7 bases not matched to a gene; V was cut back by 3 bases and J by 4 bases. The CDR3 has 16 amino acids. Germline V gene sequence: CDR1 LNHDA, CDR2 SQIVND (reference sequence). For the CDR3, the DNA is TGTGCCAGTAGTATCCCTGGACAGGGGTCAGGAAACACCATATATTTT. Translated: CASSIPGQGSGNTIYF.

CDR3 DNA sequence: TGTGCCAGCTCACAACAGGGAGACTATGGCTACACCTTC. Protein sequence: CASSQQGDYGYTF. This chain joins TRBV18 and TRBJ1-2, with a tentative D call TRBD1 (6 bases). The CDR3 is 13 residues long. V was trimmed by 4 bases and J by 3 bases, leaving 9 bases between them. Germline values: CDR1 KGHSH, CDR2 LQKENI.

The chain joins TRBV6-4 to TRBJ2-7, with D tentatively TRBD1 (6 bases). The CDR3 extends over 16 amino acids. V lost 0 bases and J 0 bases, leaving 12 bases between the germline ends. Per the germline V gene, CDR1 is MRHNA and CDR2 is SNTAGT. CDR3 residues: CASSDSKGTFSYEQYF. The CDR3 DNA reads TGTGCCAGCAGTGACTCGAAGGGGACATTCTCCTACGAGCAGTACTTC.

V gene TRBV9 combines with J gene TRBJ2-7, with D perhaps TRBD1 (5 bases). This CDR3 spans 15 amino acids. V lost 1 base, J lost 3 bases, and 14 bases lay in between. Germline values: CDR1 SGDLS, CDR2 YYNGEE. CDR3 sequence reads: CASSVSTAIIYEQYF. The CDR3 DNA reads as TGTGCCAGCAGCGTATCGACAGCTATTATCTACGAGCAGTACTTC.

The rearrangement uses TRBV29-1 and TRBJ2-3; 7 bases align to TRBD2. CDR3 length equals 13 residues. Germline loops: CDR1 SQVTM, CDR2 ANQGSEA. V lost 0 bases, J lost 6 bases, and 3 bases stayed unmatched. The CDR3 loop reads CSVEEGSGDTQYF. The CDR3 nucleotides read TGCAGCGTTGAAGAAGGTAGCGGGGATACGCAGTATTTT.

V gene TRBV2 combines with J gene TRBJ1-2; D is ambiguous. V dropped 7 bases and J dropped 0 bases, with 12 bases sitting between them. From germline, CDR1 is SNHLY and CDR2 FYNNEI. CDR3 length equals 14 residues. This CDR3 reads CASKAGVANYGYTF. The CDR3 DNA follows: TGTGCCAGCAAAGCCGGGGTAGCTAACTATGGCTACACCTTC.

The chain combines TRBV7-9 with TRBJ1-2, with D maybe TRBD1 (6 bases). V was cut by 5 bases and J by 1 base, with 11 bases left in between. Per the germline V gene, CDR1 is SEHNR and CDR2 is FQNEAQ (reference sequence). The CDR3 consists of 14 residues. CDR3 DNA: TGTGCCAGCAGCCCACGGGACATTAACTATGGCTACACCTTC. Encoded protein: CASSPRDINYGYTF.

The gene calls are TRBV29-1 and TRBJ1-2; 9 nucleotides line up with TRBD1. This CDR3 has 13 residues. V dropped 6 bases and J dropped 2; count of bases not matched to a gene: 4. CDR1 and CDR2 (germline): SQVTM, ANQGSEA. Here the CDR3 DNA reads TGCAGCGTCGACAGGGGGTTAAACTATGGCTACACCTTC. Encoded protein: CSVDRGLNYGYTF.

The chain combines TRBV20-1 with TRBJ1-3, with 7 nucleotides matching TRBD1. The CDR3 totals 11 residues. Unmatched junction bases numbered 3, after V lost 5 bases and J lost 8 bases. Germline V gives CDR1 DFQATT, CDR2 SNEGSKA (reference sequence). The CDR3 nucleotides are TGCAGTGCTGACAGGGAGGACACCATATATTTT. This gives the protein CSADREDTIYF.

For the CDR3, the DNA is TGTGCCAGCACCACAGGGTGGGGCGGCGGGGAGACCCAGTACTTC. Amino acids: CASTTGWGGGETQYF. The rearrangement links TRBV6-5 to TRBJ2-5, with D possibly TRBD1 on 6 matching bases. V was clipped by 7 bases and J by 5 bases, with 20 bases between them. Germline lookup yields CDR1 MNHEY and CDR2 SVGAGI. CDR3 size: 15 residues.

This clone was counted a few times. This chain connects TRBV18 to TRBJ1-5; 9 nucleotides line up with TRBD1. CDR3 size: 15 residues. Germline V CDR1 and CDR2: KGHSH, LQKENI. Losses at the gene ends were 3 bases for V and 2 bases for J; bases not matched to a gene: 2. CDR3: CASSPDRGGNQPQHF. The CDR3 nucleotides read TGTGCCAGCTCACCGGACAGGGGTGGCAATCAGCCCCAGCATTTT.

The J gene is TRBJ2-3, the V gene TRBV19; TRBD2 aligns across 13 bases. Losses at the gene ends were 6 bases for V and 1 base for J; bases not matched to a gene: 4. Per germline, CDR1 LNHDA and CDR2 SQIVND (reference sequence). The CDR3 extends over 16 amino acids. The CDR3 DNA follows: TGTGCCAGTAGCGGCGGACTAGCGGGAGGCACAGATACGCAGTATTTT. This codes for CASSGGLAGGTDTQYF.

The chain combines TRBV5-1 with TRBJ2-7, with 7 bases fitting TRBD1. This CDR3 has 14 residues. CDR1 and CDR2 from the germline V gene are SGHRS and YFSETQ. V dropped 4 bases and J dropped 3; count of bases not matched to a gene: 7. The DNA of the CDR3 is TGCGCCAGCAGCCCAGGGACAGACTTCTACGAGCAGTACTTC. This translates into CASSPGTDFYEQYF.